This record concerns one T cell receptor beta chain sequence. What it binds is not known. This CDR3 spans 12 amino acids. The germline V and J ends were trimmed by 3 bases and 4 bases, with 9 bases remaining between them. CDR1 and CDR2 (germline): DFQATT, SNEGSKA (reference sequence). The data were taken from a study of spatial heterogeneity in lung cancer. Study information: Among detected sequences, beta-chain ones consistently exceeded alpha-chain ones in number. Correlation of TCR transcript counts in tumor regions with a T cell module score from matched bulk RNA-seq was strong. Study conclusions and caveats: One measure, the expanded intratumoral alpha and beta TCR count, tracked tumor mutation counts.

Every TCR cDNA molecule bore its own unique molecular identifier. TCRdb ran MiXCR on the 5' RACE reads and lists one entry per CDR3 protein. The data hold about 13,000 distinct CDR3 sequences, with more than 3.5% observed a single time. Time point described: sample taken at primary tumor resection. Whole RNA, which was extracted from tumor, nontumor lung tissue or frozen PBMC, was sequenced without any cell sorting. The material was lung tumor tissue, obtained at surgery. The chain links TRBV20-1 to TRBJ1-2; D gene uncertain. The TCR was taken from a male donor with early-stage non-small cell lung cancer. In nucleotides, the CDR3 is TGCAGTGCTAGTCCGGGAGGCTATGGCTACACCTTC. Its translation: CSASPGGYGYTF.